This T cell receptor (beta chain) was recorded in a study of OX40 agonist ivuxolimab in advanced cancers. In the study overall: Aged roughly 23 to 85 with a mean of approximately 57 years, they were about 80% male. Partial responses occurred in Three dose-escalation patients, one with hepatocellular carcinoma and two with cutaneous melanoma.

CDR3 length: 15 amino acids. Germline CDR1 is SNHLY and CDR2 is FYNNEI. J was trimmed by 3 bases and V by 4 bases; bases with no gene match: 5. The method was immunoSEQ multiplex PCR; TCRdb's version includes in-frame clones alone and lacks a portion of them. Among more than 80,000 clones, 90% to 95% were seen once, and the ten largest hold around 0.32%. The sample here was CD4+ or CD8+ T cells sorted from blood, taken in a trial of the OX40 agonist ivuxolimab. The clonotype was recovered from an adult with an advanced solid tumor such as melanoma, head and neck, liver or kidney cancer. The genes are TRBV2 and TRBJ2-2; 7 nucleotides line up with TRBD1. The CDR3 DNA reads as TGTGCCAGCAGTGCGCAGGGGGTCGACACCGGGGAGCTGTTTTTT. This gives the protein CASSAQGVDTGELFF.